The rows below give T cell receptor beta chains drawn from one sample of a study of neurological immune-mediated disorders. MiXCR, run by TCRdb on the 5' RACE reads, gives a single entry per CDR3 protein. The sample has fewer than 50,000 distinct CDR3 sequences; approximately 12% are singletons. Sequencing used PBMCs. Receptors originate from a man aged 60-69 years with HTLV-1-associated myelopathy (HAM/TSP). The CDR3 runs from the conserved cysteine through the conserved F or W. Fields, in order: clone size, J gene, V gene, D gene, CDR3 DNA, CDR3 protein. A D gene is named only where the DNA matches it firmly. Clone size is shown for a subset of rows, as once, few, many or a class of expanded clone.

many | TRBJ1-1 | TRBV29-1 | . | TGCAGCGTTCCCCAGGGCGCGGACACTGAAGCTTTCTTT | CSVPQGADTEAFF
many | TRBJ1-6 | TRBV12-3/TRBV12-4 | TRBD1 | TGTGCCAGCAGCCATACTTGGACAGGGGGCGGGTCACCCCTCCACTTT | CASSHTWTGGGSPLHF
many | TRBJ2-5 | TRBV12-3/TRBV12-4 | TRBD2 | TGTGCCAGCTCCCTGGGGGGGGACCAAGAGACCCAGTACTTC | CASSLGGDQETQYF
many | TRBJ1-1 | TRBV27 | . | TGTGCCAGCAGTTCCAGTTCCGGGATGAACACTGAAGCTTTCTTT | CASSSSSGMNTEAFF
many | TRBJ2-7 | TRBV6-5 | . | TGTGCCAGCAGCCTAAAACATGCAGCCTACGAGCAGTACTTC | CASSLKHAAYEQYF
many | TRBJ2-7 | TRBV10-3 | . | TGTGCCATCAGTGATATCGCCGGGAAGGGGTACGAGCAGTACTTC | CAISDIAGKGYEQYF
many | TRBJ1-6 | TRBV5-1 | . | TGCGCCAGCAGCTCCGGGTGGGGGACACCCCTCCACTTT | CASSSGWGTPLHF
many | TRBJ2-7 | TRBV27 | TRBD2 | TGTGCCAGCAGCTCTAGCGGGGGGCGCTACGAGCAGTACTTC | CASSSSGGRYEQYF
many | TRBJ2-7 | TRBV5-1 | TRBD2 | TGCGCCAGCAGCTTGGGGCCTAGCGGGAGCTACGAGCAGTACTTC | CASSLGPSGSYEQYF
. | TRBJ2-3 | TRBV10-3 | . | TGTGCCATCAGGTTGTCCACAGATACGCAGTATTTT | CAIRLSTDTQYF
many | TRBJ1-5 | TRBV5-1 | TRBD1 | TGCGCCAGCAGCCTTACCGGGACAGGGGGCGATCAGCCCCAGCATTTT | CASSLTGTGGDQPQHF
many | TRBJ2-1 | TRBV2 | . | TGTGCCAGCAGTACGGTGCGAGACAATGAGCAGTTCTTC | CASSTVRDNEQFF
many | TRBJ2-1 | TRBV6-5 | . | TGTGCCAGCAGCCCACTCCGGTACAATGAGCAGTTCTTC | CASSPLRYNEQFF
many | TRBJ2-1 | TRBV14 | . | TGTGCCAGCAGCCAATACAATGAGCAGTTCTTC | CASSQYNEQFF
medium-sized | TRBJ2-5 | TRBV5-1 | . | TGCGCCAGCAGCTTCGCGGCGGGGTACCAAGAGACCCAGTACTTC | CASSFAAGYQETQYF
many | TRBJ1-6 | TRBV20-1 | TRBD1 | TGCAGTTTCCAGAGGGACAGAAATTCACCCCTCCACTTT | CSFQRDRNSPLHF
many | TRBJ1-1 | TRBV25-1 | . | TGTGCCAGCGAGGGTTTGGCTGAAGCTTTCTTT | CASEGLAEAFF
. | TRBJ2-7 | TRBV11-2 | TRBD2 | TGTGCCAGCAGCTTAGTGGCTAGCGGGAGCCACGAGCAGTACTTC | CASSLVASGSHEQYF
few | TRBJ2-2 | TRBV10-3 | . | TGTGCCATCAGTGAGACGGTGAACACCGGGGAGCTGTTTTTT | CAISETVNTGELFF